This entry lists 27 T cell receptor beta chains sequenced from one sample in a study of T cells after yellow fever vaccination (dated by TCRdb to between 2017 and 2020). The library was made by 5' RACE. TCRdb names Illumina NovaSeq 6000 as the instrument used. TCRdb's own reprocessing of the public reads used fastp at Q25 and MiXCR and kept productive beta chains. Every entry covers one CDR3 protein and lists the most common genes and DNA from its rows. The sample table holds 100,000 to 150,000 distinct CDR3 sequences, of which about 8.2% were seen once. 30% to 40% of the sample goes to the ten largest clones. Taken with the paper, the label for treatment or condition translates to: live attenuated yellow fever vaccine strain. Here the sequenced sample was CD8+ T cells sorted from PBMCs, taken on the day of the yellow fever booster vaccination. All receptors come from a man in his late teens or twenties who received the YFV17D yellow fever vaccine.

This clonotype showed up just a few times. The chain has TRBV5-1 and TRBJ2-2; unclear D gene. The V end lost 2 bases, the J end lost 6 bases, and 20 bases lay between the germline ends. Germline CDR1 reads SGHRS; CDR2 reads YFSETQ. This CDR3 has 17 amino acids. CDR3 DNA: TGCGCCAGCAGCTTACCGTCCTCGGGCCACCAAGCCGGGGAGCTGTTTTTT. Translating gives CASSLPSSGHQAGELFF.

The table lists this clonotype with a few counts. The gene calls are TRBV5-1 and TRBJ2-5; perhaps D is TRBD1 or TRBD2 (5 bases each). V gave up 2 bases and J gave up 5 bases, with 13 bases separating them. Looked up from germline, CDR1 is SGHRS and CDR2 is YFSETQ. The CDR3 has 14 residues. The CDR3 is CASSFGWGGETQYF. The CDR3 DNA follows: TGCGCCAGCAGCTTTGGCTGGGGCGGGGAGACCCAGTACTTC.

This clonotype was observed a few times. This sequence joins TRBV5-1 and TRBJ2-1, with a tentative D call TRBD1 (6 bases). The CDR3 covers 16 residues. Germline V CDR1 and CDR2: SGHRS, YFSETQ. The ends were cut back, 0 bases at V and 4 bases at J, with 14 bases in the middle. The CDR3 nucleotides are TGCGCCAGCAGCTTGGCCAGGGGCCCTTCATACAATGAGCAGTTCTTC. It is translated as CASSLARGPSYNEQFF.

Many counts were recorded for this clonotype. This chain connects TRBV5-4 to TRBJ2-1; no firm D call. CDR1 is SGHNT, CDR2 YYREEE, per germline (reference sequence). Trimming removed 4 bases from V and 7 bases from J, with 12 bases in between. The CDR3 extends over 13 amino acids. CDR3 protein: CASSPWPRNEQFF. In nucleotides, the CDR3 is TGTGCCAGCAGCCCGTGGCCGAGGAATGAGCAGTTCTTC.

The chain uses TRBV12-3 or TRBV12-4 and TRBJ2-2, with unresolved D. The CDR3 sequence is 14 residues long. V gave up 3 bases and J gave up 6 bases, with 11 bases separating them. CDR3 sequence (DNA): TGTGCCAGCAGTTTGTCCCCGATGTCCGGGGAGCTGTTTTTT. Protein sequence: CASSLSPMSGELFF.

This clonotype was counted only a few times. This chain joins TRBV12-3 or TRBV12-4 and TRBJ2-3; D gene unclear. CDR3 length: 14 residues. The V end lost 2 bases, the J end lost 2 bases, and 8 bases lay between the germline ends. CDR3 sequence (DNA): TGTGCCAGCAGTTTACCGCACTCCACAGATACGCAGTATTTT. It encodes CASSLPHSTDTQYF.

This clonotype was found many times. The chain uses TRBV6-2 or TRBV6-3 and TRBJ2-3; the D gene could be TRBD1 or TRBD2 (6 bases each). The CDR3 consists of 13 residues. Between the trimmed V and J ends, which lost 10 bases and 2 bases, there was a span of 13 bases. Germline loops: CDR1 MNHEY, CDR2 SVGEGT. The CDR3 here is CAIKGGNTDTQYF. In DNA form, the CDR3 reads TGTGCCATTAAAGGGGGGAACACAGATACGCAGTATTTT.

This clonotype was counted a single time. The chain combines TRBV4-1 with TRBJ2-5, with 9 bases identical to TRBD1. J was trimmed by 4 bases and V by 2 bases; bases with no gene match: 8. The germline V gene encodes CDR1 MGHRA and CDR2 YSYEKL. CDR3 size: 16 residues. The CDR3 bases are TGCGCCAGCAGCCAACCGGATGGGACAGGGAGAGAGACCCAGTACTTC. This translates into CASSQPDGTGRETQYF.

This clonotype was counted only a few times. V is TRBV9 and J is TRBJ1-2, with a weak D call TRBD1 (6 bases). The V and J ends lost 4 bases and 5 bases respectively, with 21 bases between them. CDR3 size: 16 residues. Germline V lookup: CDR1 SGDLS, CDR2 YYNGEE. CDR3 in amino acids: CASSPKDDRRIYGYTF. The CDR3 bases are TGTGCCAGCAGCCCGAAAGATGACAGGAGGATTTATGGCTACACCTTC.

The V gene is TRBV5-1, the J gene TRBJ1-5; TRBD1 might be the D (6 bases). CDR3 size: 15 residues. Germline V gene lookup returns CDR1 SGHRS and CDR2 YFSETQ. V lost 1 base, J lost 4 bases, and 12 bases lay in between. CDR3 DNA: TGCGCCAGCAGCTTGAGCGGGACACCAAATCAGCCCCAGCATTTT. Translating gives CASSLSGTPNQPQHF.

This clonotype was detected a few times. The chain employs TRBV27 and TRBJ2-5, with 9 positions matching TRBD2. Germline V gene lookup returns CDR1 MNHEY and CDR2 SMNVEV (reference sequence). The length of the CDR3 is 15 residues. Trimming cost V 5 bases and J 2 bases; bases outside gene matches: 6. The CDR3 DNA sequence: TGTGCCAGCAGTCCTTATAGCGGGGGACAAGAGACCCAGTACTTC. This gives the protein CASSPYSGGQETQYF.

This clonotype was counted between two and nine times. The DNA of the CDR3 is TGTGCCAGCAGTCTCGGGACAGTCACTGAAGCTTTCTTT. Amino acid sequence: CASSLGTVTEAFF. The genes are TRBV27 and TRBJ1-1; TRBD1 aligns across 7 bases. Losses at the gene ends were 5 bases for V and 4 bases for J; bases not matched to a gene: 4. This CDR3 is 13 amino acids long. The V gene's germline CDR1 is MNHEY and CDR2 SMNVEV (reference sequence).

The rearrangement links TRBV9 to TRBJ1-2, with D unclear. Trimming took off 0 bases at V and 2 bases at J, with 8 bases between the two ends. There are 14 residues in the CDR3. Germline V CDR1 and CDR2: SGDLS, YYNGEE. CDR3 protein: CASSVVSGNYGYTF. In DNA, the CDR3 is TGTGCCAGCAGCGTAGTAAGTGGAAACTATGGCTACACCTTC.

This clonotype was recorded a few times. The V gene is TRBV28, the J gene TRBJ2-3; 8 positions agree with TRBD2. Germline V gene lookup returns CDR1 MDHEN and CDR2 SYDVKM. There are 16 residues in the CDR3. After removal of 5 bases from V and 2 bases from J, the junction contained 9 bases not matched to a gene. The CDR3 bases are TGTGCCAGCAGTCCGTCTCGAGCGGGGGACACAGATACGCAGTATTTT. This codes for CASSPSRAGDTDTQYF.

This clonotype came up a few times. V usage is TRBV11-2 and J usage is TRBJ2-7; D is uncertain. The CDR3 length is 13 residues. V was pared by 3 bases and J by 7 bases, with 13 bases between. CDR1 is SGHAT and CDR2 is FQNNGV in the germline V gene. The chain's CDR3 is CASSFQDGVEQYV. CDR3 in DNA: TGTGCCAGCAGCTTTCAGGACGGAGTTGAGCAGTACGTC.

This chain links TRBV29-1 with TRBJ2-3; 7 nucleotides agree with TRBD1. The V gene end was trimmed by 2 bases and the J gene end by 7 bases; junction bases not matched to a gene: 9. Germline assignment: CDR1 SQVTM and CDR2 ANQGSEA. CDR3 length: 14 amino acids. The CDR3 region is CSVEIGTELNTQYF. In DNA, the CDR3 is TGCAGCGTTGAAATTGGGACAGAGTTGAATACGCAGTATTTT.

This clonotype occurred a few times. This rearrangement joins TRBV12-3 or TRBV12-4 to TRBJ2-1; the match to TRBD2 covers 8 bases. CDR3 size: 14 residues. Germline trimming cut 0 bases from V and 5 bases from J; bases unmatched to any gene: 0. CDR3 DNA sequence: TGTGCCAGCAGTTTAGCTAGCGGGAACAATGAGCAGTTCTTC. It is translated as CASSLASGNNEQFF.

V usage is TRBV12-3 or TRBV12-4 and J usage is TRBJ2-2, with TRBD2 matching over 7 bases. J was trimmed by 4 bases and V by 3 bases; bases with no gene match: 2. The CDR3 consists of 14 residues. For the CDR3, the DNA is TGTGCCAGCAGTTTGGCTAGCGGCACCGGGGAGCTGTTTTTT. It yields the protein CASSLASGTGELFF.

This clonotype was observed a handful of times. The gene calls are TRBV4-2 and TRBJ1-5; D possibly corresponds to TRBD1 (6 bases). The CDR3 has 16 residues. The germline gives CDR1 LGHNA, CDR2 YNFKEQ. The ends were cut back, 2 bases at V and 2 bases at J, with 13 bases in the middle. CDR3 sequence reads: CASSQTGLSGNQPQHF. The CDR3 bases are TGTGCCAGCAGCCAAACAGGGCTGAGTGGCAATCAGCCCCAGCATTTT.

This clonotype has more than one count but fewer than ten. This sequence joins TRBV18 and TRBJ2-1; 7 nucleotides align to TRBD2. The V gene end was trimmed by 0 bases and the J gene end by 2 bases; junction bases not matched to a gene: 7. CDR1 KGHSH and CDR2 LQKENI come from the germline V gene. This CDR3 is 17 amino acids long. The DNA for the CDR3 is TGTGCCAGCTCACCACCCCCCGGGAGCGGGGCCTACAATGAGCAGTTCTTC. It yields the protein CASSPPPGSGAYNEQFF.

The rearrangement joins TRBV7-9 to TRBJ2-5; D is uncertain. V lost 2 bases and J lost 7, with 5 bases in between. The CDR3 length is 11 residues. Germline CDR1 and CDR2: SEHNR and FQNEAQ (reference sequence). CDR3 residues: CASSLSVTQYF. The CDR3 coding sequence is TGTGCCAGCAGCTTAAGTGTGACCCAGTACTTC.

In this sample, this clonotype turned up many times. V gene TRBV4-1 combines with J gene TRBJ1-1; D is unclear. The CDR3 sequence is 15 residues long. Trimming left V 4 bases short and J 0 bases short, with 12 bases between. The germline CDR1 and CDR2 sequences are MGHRA and YSYEKL. DNA for the CDR3: TGCGCCAGCAGCCGAGGGTTTTGGATGAACACTGAAGCTTTCTTT. As protein: CASSRGFWMNTEAFF.

The chain carries TRBV4-3 and TRBJ1-6; D gene uncertain. This CDR3 region has 16 residues. Germline V CDR1 and CDR2: LGHNA, YSLEER. V was pared by 0 bases and J by 8 bases, with 14 bases between. The CDR3 coding sequence is TGCGCCAGCAGCCAAGAACTCGAACTCGAGTATTCACCCCTCCACTTT. It is translated as CASSQELELEYSPLHF.

This clonotype was recorded a few times. V usage is TRBV2 and J usage is TRBJ2-7; 8 bases are a match to TRBD2. In germline, CDR1 is SNHLY, CDR2 FYNNEI. The CDR3 runs 11 residues. The V gene end was trimmed by 10 bases and the J gene end by 7 bases; junction bases not matched to a gene: 6. The CDR3 loop is CAIPGGQEQYF. CDR3 nucleotides: TGTGCCATCCCGGGGGGGCAAGAGCAGTACTTC.

As regards this clonotype: The junction departs from the called germline gene at one end, perhaps through a read error. The chain combines TRBV2 with TRBJ1-4; a weak D match, TRBD1 (5 bases). Germline V gene data show CDR1 as SNHLY and CDR2 as FYNNEI. The CDR3 consists of 16 residues. The CDR3, as DNA: TGTGCCAGCCAAGACTACCACCGGGGGGTGTATGAAAAACTGATTTTT. Residues: CASQDYHRGVYEKLIF.

There are a few counts of this clonotype. The chain recombines TRBV14 with TRBJ2-3; D call uncertain. The V end was cut by 3 bases, the J end by 5 bases, with 6 bases between. The germline V gene has CDR1 SGHDN and CDR2 FVKESK. This CDR3 contains 12 residues. This chain's CDR3 is CASSQAIDTQYF. The CDR3 nucleotides are TGTGCCAGCAGCCAGGCAATAGATACGCAGTATTTT. The full variable domain, in which reference TRBV14 and TRBJ2-3 provide the parts outside the CDR3, is EAGVTQFPSHSVIEKGQTVTLRCDPISGHDNLYWYRRVMGKEIKFLLHFVKESKQDESGMPNNRFLAERTGGTYSTLKVQPAELEDSGVYFCASSQAIDTQYFGPGTRLTVL.

The rearrangement links TRBV30 to TRBJ2-5, with 7 nucleotides matching TRBD2. Germline CDR1 and CDR2: GTSNPN and SVGIG (reference sequence). CDR3 length equals 15 residues. The ends lost 5 bases at V and 3 bases at J; junction bases unmatched: 12. The chain's CDR3 is CAWDLGVGGEETQYF. CDR3 DNA sequence: TGTGCCTGGGACTTAGGAGTTGGGGGGGAAGAGACCCAGTACTTC.